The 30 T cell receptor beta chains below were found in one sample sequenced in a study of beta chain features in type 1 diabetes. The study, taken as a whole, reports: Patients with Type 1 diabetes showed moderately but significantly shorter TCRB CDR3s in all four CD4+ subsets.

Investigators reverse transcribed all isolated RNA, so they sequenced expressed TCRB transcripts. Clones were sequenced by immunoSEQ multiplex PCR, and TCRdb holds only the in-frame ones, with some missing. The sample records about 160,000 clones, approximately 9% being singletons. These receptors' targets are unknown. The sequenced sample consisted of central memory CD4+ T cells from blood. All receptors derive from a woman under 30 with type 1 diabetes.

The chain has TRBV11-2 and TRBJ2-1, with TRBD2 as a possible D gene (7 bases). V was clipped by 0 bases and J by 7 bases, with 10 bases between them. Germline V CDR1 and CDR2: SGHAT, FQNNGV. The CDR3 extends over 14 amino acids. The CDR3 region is CASSLEGGRNEQFF. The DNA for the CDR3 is TGTGCCAGCAGCTTAGAGGGGGGGCGTAATGAGCAGTTCTTC.

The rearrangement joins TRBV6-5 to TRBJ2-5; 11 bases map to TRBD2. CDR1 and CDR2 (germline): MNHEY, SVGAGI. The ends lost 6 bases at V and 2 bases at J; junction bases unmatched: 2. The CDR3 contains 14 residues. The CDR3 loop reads CASRGLAAQETQYF. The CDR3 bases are TGTGCCAGCAGGGGACTAGCGGCTCAAGAGACCCAGTACTTC.

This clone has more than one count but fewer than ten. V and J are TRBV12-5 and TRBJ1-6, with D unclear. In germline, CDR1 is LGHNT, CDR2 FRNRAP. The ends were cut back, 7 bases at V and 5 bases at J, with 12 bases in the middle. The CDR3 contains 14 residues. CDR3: CASAPDTNNSPLHF. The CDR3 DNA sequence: TGTGCTAGTGCCCCAGACACAAATAATTCACCCCTCCACTTT.

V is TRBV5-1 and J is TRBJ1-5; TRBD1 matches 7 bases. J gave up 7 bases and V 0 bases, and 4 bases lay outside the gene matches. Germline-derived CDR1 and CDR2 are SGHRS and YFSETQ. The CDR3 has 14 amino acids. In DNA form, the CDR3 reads TGCGCCAGCAGCTTGGACCAGGGGGACCAGCCCCAGCATTTT. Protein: CASSLDQGDQPQHF.

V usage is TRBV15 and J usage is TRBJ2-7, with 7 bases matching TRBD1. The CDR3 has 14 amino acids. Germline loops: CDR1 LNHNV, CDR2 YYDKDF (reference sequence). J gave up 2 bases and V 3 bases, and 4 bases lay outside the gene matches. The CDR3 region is CATSRRQGTYEQYF. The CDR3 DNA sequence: TGTGCCACCAGCAGGAGACAGGGTACCTACGAGCAGTACTTC. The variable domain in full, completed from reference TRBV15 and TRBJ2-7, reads DAMVIQNPRYQVTQFGKPVTLSCSQTLNHNVMYWYQQKSSQAPKLLFHYYDKDFNNEADTPDNFQSRRPNTSFCFLDIRSPGLGDTAMYLCATSRRQGTYEQYFGPGTRLTVT.

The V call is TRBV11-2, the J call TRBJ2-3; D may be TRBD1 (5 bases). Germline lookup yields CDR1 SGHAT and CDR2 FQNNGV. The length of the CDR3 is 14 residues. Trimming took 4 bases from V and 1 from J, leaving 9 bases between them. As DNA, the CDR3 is TGTGCCAGCAGCTATGGCAGGGGCACAGATACGCAGTATTTT. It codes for CASSYGRGTDTQYF.

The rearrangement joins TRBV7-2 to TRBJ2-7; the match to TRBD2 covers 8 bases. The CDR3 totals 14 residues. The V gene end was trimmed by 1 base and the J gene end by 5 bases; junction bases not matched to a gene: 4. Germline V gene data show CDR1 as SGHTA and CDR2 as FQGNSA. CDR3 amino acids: CASSLVRAGDEQYF. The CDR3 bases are TGTGCCAGCAGCTTAGTACGAGCGGGAGACGAGCAGTACTTC.

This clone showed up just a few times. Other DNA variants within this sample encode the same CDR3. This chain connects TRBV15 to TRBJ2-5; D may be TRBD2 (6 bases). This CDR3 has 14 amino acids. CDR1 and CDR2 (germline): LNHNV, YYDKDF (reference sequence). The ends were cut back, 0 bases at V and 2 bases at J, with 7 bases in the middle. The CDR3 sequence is CATSRDRGQETQYF. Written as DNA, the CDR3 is TGTGCCACCAGCAGAGATCGGGGGCAAGAGACCCAGTACTTC.

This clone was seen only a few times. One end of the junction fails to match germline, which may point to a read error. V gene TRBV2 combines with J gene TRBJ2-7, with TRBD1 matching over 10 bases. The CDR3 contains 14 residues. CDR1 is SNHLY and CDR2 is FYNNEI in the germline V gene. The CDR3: CASSLRDRGIRGHF. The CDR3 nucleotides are TGTGCCAGCAGTCTCCGGGACAGGGGTATTCGAGGGCACTTC.

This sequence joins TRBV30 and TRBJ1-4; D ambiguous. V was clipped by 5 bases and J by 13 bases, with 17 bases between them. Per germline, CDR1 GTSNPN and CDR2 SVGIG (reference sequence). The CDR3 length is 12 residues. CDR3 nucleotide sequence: TGTGCCTGGGCTGACGGTGGGCGTGGACTGTTTTTT. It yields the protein CAWADGGRGLFF.

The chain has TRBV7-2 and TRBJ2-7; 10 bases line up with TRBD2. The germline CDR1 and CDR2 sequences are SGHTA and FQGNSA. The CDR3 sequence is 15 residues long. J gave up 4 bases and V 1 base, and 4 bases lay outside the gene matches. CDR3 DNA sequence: TGTGCCAGCAGCTTAGTTGGTAGCGGGGGGTACGAGCAGTACTTC. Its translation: CASSLVGSGGYEQYF.

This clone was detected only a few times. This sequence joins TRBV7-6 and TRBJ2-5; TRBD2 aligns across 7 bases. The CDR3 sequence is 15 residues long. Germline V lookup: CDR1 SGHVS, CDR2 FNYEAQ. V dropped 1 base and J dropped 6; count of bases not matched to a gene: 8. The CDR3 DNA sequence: TGTGCCAGCAGCTTAGGAGTACGGGAGGTAAAGACCCAGTACTTC. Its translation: CASSLGVREVKTQYF. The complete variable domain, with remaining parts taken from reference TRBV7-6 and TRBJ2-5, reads GAGVSQSPRYKVTKRGQDVALRCDPISGHVSLYWYRQALGQGPEFLTYFNYEAQQDKSGLPNDRFSAERPEGSISTLTIQRTEQRDSAMYRCASSLGVREVKTQYFGPGTRLLVL.

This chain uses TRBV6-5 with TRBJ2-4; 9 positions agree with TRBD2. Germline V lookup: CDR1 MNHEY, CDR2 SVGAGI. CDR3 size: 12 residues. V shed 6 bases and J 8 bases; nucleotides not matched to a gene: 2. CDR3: CASSRGGDIQYF. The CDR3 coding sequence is TGTGCCAGCAGCCGCGGGGGGGACATTCAGTACTTC.

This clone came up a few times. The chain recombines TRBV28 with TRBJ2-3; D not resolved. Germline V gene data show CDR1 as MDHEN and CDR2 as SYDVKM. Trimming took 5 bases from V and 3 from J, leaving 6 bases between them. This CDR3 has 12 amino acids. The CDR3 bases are TGTGCCAGCAGTCGAGTGACAGATACGCAGTATTTT. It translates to CASSRVTDTQYF. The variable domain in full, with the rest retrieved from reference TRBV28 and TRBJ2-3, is DVKVTQSSRYLVKRTGEKVFLECVQDMDHENMFWYRQDPGLGLRLIYFSYDVKMKEKGDIPEGYSVSREKKERFSLILESASTNQTSMYLCASSRVTDTQYFGPGTRLTVL.

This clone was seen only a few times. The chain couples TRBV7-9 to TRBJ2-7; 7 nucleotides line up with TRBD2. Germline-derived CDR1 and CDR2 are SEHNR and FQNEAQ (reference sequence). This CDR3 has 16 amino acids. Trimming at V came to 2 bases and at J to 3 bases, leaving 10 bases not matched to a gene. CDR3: CASSLPGGRENYEQYF. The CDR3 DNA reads TGTGCCAGCAGCTTACCCGGCGGGAGAGAGAACTACGAGCAGTACTTC. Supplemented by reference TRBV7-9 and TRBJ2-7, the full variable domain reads DTGVSQNPRHKITKRGQNVTFRCDPISEHNRLYWYRQTLGQGPEFLTYFQNEAQLEKSRLLSDRFSAERPKGSFSTLEIQRTEQGDSAMYLCASSLPGGRENYEQYFGPGTRLTVT.

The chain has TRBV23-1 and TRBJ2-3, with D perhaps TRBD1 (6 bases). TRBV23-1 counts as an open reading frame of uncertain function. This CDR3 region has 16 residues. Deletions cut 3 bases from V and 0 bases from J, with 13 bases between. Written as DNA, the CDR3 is TGCGCCAGCAGTCATTACAGGGATTCTAGCACAGATACGCAGTATTTT. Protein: CASSHYRDSSTDTQYF.

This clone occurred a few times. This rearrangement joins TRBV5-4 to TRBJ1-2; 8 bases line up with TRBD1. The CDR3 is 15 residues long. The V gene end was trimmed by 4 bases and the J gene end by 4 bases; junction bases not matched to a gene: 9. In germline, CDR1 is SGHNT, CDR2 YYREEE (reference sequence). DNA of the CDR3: TGTGCCAGCAGCCCCGGACAGGGTTTGAGCTATGGCTACACCTTC. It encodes CASSPGQGLSYGYTF. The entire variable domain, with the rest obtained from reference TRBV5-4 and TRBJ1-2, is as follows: ETGVTQSPTHLIKTRGQQVTLRCSSQSGHNTVSWYQQALGQGPQFIFQYYREEENGRGNFPPRFSGLQFPNYSSELNVNALELDDSALYLCASSPGQGLSYGYTFGSGTRLTVV.

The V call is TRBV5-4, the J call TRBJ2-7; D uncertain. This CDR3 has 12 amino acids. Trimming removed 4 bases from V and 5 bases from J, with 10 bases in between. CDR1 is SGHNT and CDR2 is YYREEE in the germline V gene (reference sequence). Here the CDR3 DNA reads TGTGCCAGCAGCCTAGACTTAAACGAGCAGTACTTC. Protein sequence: CASSLDLNEQYF. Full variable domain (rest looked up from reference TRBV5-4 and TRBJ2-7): ETGVTQSPTHLIKTRGQQVTLRCSSQSGHNTVSWYQQALGQGPQFIFQYYREEENGRGNFPPRFSGLQFPNYSSELNVNALELDDSALYLCASSLDLNEQYFGPGTRLTVT.

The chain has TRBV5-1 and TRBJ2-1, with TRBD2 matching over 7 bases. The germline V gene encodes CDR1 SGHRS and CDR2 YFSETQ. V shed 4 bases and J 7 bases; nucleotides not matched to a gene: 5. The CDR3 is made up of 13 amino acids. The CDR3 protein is CASSGEGSNEQFF. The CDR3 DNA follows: TGCGCCAGCAGCGGGGAGGGGTCAAATGAGCAGTTCTTC.

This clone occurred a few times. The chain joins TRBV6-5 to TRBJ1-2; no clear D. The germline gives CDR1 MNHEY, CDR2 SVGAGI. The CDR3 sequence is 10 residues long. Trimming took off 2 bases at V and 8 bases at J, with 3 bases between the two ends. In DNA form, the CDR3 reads TGTGCCAGCAGTTACGGCGGCTACACCTTC. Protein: CASSYGGYTF.

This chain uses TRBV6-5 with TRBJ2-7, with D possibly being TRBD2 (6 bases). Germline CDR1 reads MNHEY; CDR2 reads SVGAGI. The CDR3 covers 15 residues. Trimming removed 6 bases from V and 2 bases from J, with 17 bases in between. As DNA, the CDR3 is TGTGCCAGCAGCCTAACCGGGACTGGAACCTACGAGCAGTACTTC. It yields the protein CASSLTGTGTYEQYF.

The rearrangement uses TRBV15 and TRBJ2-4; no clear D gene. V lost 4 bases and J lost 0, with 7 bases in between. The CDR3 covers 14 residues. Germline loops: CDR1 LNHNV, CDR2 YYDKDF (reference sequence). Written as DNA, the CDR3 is TGTGCCACCAGCATACAGCTAGCCAAAAACATTCAGTACTTC. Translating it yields CATSIQLAKNIQYF.

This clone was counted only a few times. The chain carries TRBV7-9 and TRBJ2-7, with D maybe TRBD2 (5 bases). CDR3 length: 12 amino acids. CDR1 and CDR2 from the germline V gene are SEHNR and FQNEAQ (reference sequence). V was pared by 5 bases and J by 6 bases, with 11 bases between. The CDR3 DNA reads TGTGCCAGCAGCCAACTAGTTGCCGAGCAGTACTTC. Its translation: CASSQLVAEQYF.

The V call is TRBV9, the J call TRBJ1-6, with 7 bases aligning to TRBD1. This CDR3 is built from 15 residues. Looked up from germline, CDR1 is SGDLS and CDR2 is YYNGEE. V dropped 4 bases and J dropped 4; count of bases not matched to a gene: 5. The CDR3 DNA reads TGTGCCAGCAGCCCTCCGGGACAGTATAATTCACCCCTCCACTTT. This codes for CASSPPGQYNSPLHF.

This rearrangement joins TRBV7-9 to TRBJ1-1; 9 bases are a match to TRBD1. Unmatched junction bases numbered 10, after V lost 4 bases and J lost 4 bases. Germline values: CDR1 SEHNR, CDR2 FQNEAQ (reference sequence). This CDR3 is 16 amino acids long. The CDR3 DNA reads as TGTGCCAGCAGCTATACAGGGGGCCCCGGGGGCACTGAAGCTTTCTTT. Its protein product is CASSYTGGPGGTEAFF.

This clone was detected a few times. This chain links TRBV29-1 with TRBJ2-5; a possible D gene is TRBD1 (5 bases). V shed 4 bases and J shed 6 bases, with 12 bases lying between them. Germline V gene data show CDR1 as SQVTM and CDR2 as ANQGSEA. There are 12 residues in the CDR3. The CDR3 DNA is TGCAGCGTTGTGCTACCAGGGAAGACCCAGTACTTC. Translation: CSVVLPGKTQYF. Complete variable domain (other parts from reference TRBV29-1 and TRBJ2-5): SAVISQKPSRDICQRGTSLTIQCQVDSQVTMMFWYRQQPGQSLTLIATANQGSEATYESGFVIDKFPISRPNLTFSTLTVSNMSPEDSSIYLCSVVLPGKTQYFGPGTRLLVL.

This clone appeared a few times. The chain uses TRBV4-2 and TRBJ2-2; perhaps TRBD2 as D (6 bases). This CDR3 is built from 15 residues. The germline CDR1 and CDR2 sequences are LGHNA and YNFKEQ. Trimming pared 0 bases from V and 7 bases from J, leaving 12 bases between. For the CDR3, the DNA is TGTGCCAGCAGCCAAGATCTTTTTAGCGGCGGGGAGCTGTTTTTT. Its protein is CASSQDLFSGGELFF.

The CDR3 region has the DNA TGTGCCAGCAGTTACGGACAGCTGAATTCACCCCTCCACTTT. This codes for CASSYGQLNSPLHF. The chain employs TRBV6-6 and TRBJ1-6; D is possibly TRBD1 (6 bases). The CDR3 has 14 amino acids. V gave up 2 bases and J gave up 7 bases, with 9 bases separating them. The V gene's germline CDR1 is MNHNY and CDR2 SVGAGI (reference sequence).

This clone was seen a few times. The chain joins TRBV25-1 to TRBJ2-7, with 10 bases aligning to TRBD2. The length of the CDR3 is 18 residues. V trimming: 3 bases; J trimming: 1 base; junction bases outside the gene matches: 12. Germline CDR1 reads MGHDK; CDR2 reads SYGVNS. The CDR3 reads CASSEGRPGTSDSYEQYF. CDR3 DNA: TGTGCCAGCAGTGAGGGACGGCCCGGGACTAGCGATTCCTACGAGCAGTACTTC.

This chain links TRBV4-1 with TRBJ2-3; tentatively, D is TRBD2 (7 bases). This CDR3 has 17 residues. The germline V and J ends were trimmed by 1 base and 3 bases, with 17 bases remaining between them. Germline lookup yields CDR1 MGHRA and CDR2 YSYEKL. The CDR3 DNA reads TGCGCCAGCAGCCAAGGAAGGATCGGGGGGCCGACAGATACGCAGTATTTT. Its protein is CASSQGRIGGPTDTQYF.